This T cell receptor (beta chain) comes out of a study of human T cells and chemical hapten exposure (dated by TCRdb to the early 2020s). Study-wide context: The libraries were sequenced as a pool, and the TCR yield per sample differed mostly because of small variations in library volumes within the pool. The study tracked peripheral blood TCR repertoire changes in vivo during primary and secondary sensitization to the hapten diphenylcyclopropenone (DPC) in alopecia patients. From each blood RNA sample, both TCR alpha and TCR beta chains were sequenced.

Broader findings and caveats from the paper: After repeated subsampling, the strength of the expansion versus patch-test correlation and the threshold at which it became significant changed. The number of TCRs above 1 in 1000 frequency did not change with DPC sensitization; there was no evidence of global repertoire structure alterations.

Looking up the germline V gene yields CDR1 SQVTM and CDR2 ANQGSEA. The germline V end is reduced by 4 bases and the J end by 6 bases; junction bases left unmatched: 14. Including cysteine and phenylalanine, the CDR3 has 17 amino acids. Only the CDR3 portion is preserved as DNA: 51 bases, with reading frame beginning at the first base. This clonotype was observed at least ten times. What this receptor recognizes is not known. No much larger clone is present one base from it, and per-base qualities are unavailable. Unfractionated whole blood was collected in Tempus Blood RNA tubes, and total RNA was extracted from that blood. Four or five healthy volunteers were used as TCR sequencing controls and were bled at day 0, 2 weeks and 6 weeks. Receptor amplification or capture employed 5' RACE. Sequencing was carried out with an Illumina MiSeq. Library preparation attached unique molecular identifiers to individual cDNA molecules for quantitative, reproducible TCR counting. Concerning the study's data processing: Samples had a median of roughly 98,000 TCRs, with a range from 23,224 to 690,600. The Decombinator software suite was used to annotate the V, J and CDR3 of the TCR reads. For PS versus PT1 abundance plots, all samples were subsampled to the same number of TCRs (28,000). TCRs were defined as expanded if absent before sensitization and observed at least eight times at the 2-week time point. TCRdb trimmed the raw reads at Q25, called clones with MiXCR and kept productive beta chains. Rows are combined by CDR3 protein, so each entry shows the most common genes and DNA. These V and J calls derive from TCRdb rather than the authors' analysis. The sample table lists over 70,000 distinct CDR3 sequences, approximately 16% of them with a count of one. In total, the top ten clones hold nearly 7% of the sample.

This sequence was found in a female donor in good health. Recombination linked TRBV29-1 to TRBJ2-7; 14 central bases correspond to TRBD2. The CDR3 amino acid sequence is: CSVVWASGTSGRGEQYF. The DNA is TGCAGCGTTGTGTGGGCTTCAGGGACTAGCGGGAGAGGCGAGCAGTACTTC.